This T cell receptor (beta chain) was sequenced in a study of T-cell memory formation after mild COVID-19. Background on the study: Largely donor-specific TCR clusters were found. Study-level results: Second-wave clones peaking on day 37 lacked confirmed SARS-CoV-2 specificity.

In its sample, this clonotype was seen many times. Its target is not known. Germline-derived CDR1 and CDR2 are SGHTA and FQGTGA. Deletions cut 2 bases from V and 1 base from J, with 11 bases between. CDR3 length: 15 residues. TCRdb recomputed calls from the 5' RACE reads with MiXCR, one row per CDR3 protein. The sample has around 310,000 distinct CDR3 sequences; about 20% are singletons. The clonotype originates from a man aged 18 to 29 who had mild COVID-19 (a few samples of this study predate the infection). Cell type and time point are not known. The V call is TRBV7-3, the J call TRBJ1-1; D is ambiguous. The sample taken for sequencing was PBMCs or a T cell subset sorted from them (not recorded which). CDR3 DNA: TGTGCCAGCAGCTTAGGCGTTGGAGCGAACACTGAAGCTTTCTTT. It specifies CASSLGVGANTEAFF.